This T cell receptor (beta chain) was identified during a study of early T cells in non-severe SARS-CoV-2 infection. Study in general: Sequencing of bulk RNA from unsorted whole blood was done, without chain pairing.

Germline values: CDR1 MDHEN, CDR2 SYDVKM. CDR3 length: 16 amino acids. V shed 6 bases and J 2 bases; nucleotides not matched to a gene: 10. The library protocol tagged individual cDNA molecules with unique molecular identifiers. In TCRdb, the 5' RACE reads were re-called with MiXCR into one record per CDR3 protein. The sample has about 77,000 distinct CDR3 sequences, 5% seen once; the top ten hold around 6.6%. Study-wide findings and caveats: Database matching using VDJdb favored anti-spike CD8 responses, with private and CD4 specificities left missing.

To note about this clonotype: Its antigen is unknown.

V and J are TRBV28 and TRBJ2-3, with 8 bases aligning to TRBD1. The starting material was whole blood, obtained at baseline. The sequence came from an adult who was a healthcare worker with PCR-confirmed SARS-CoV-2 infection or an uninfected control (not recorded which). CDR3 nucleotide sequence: TGTGCCAGCAGGGCTAGGGGACAGGCGGACACAGATACGCAGTATTTT. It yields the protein CASRARGQADTDTQYF.